These 21 T cell receptor beta chains originate from one sample sequenced in a study of cytomegalovirus exposure and HLA in healthy donors. Both 60 Vbeta primers and 13 Jbeta primers went into the PCR. The assay was immunoSEQ multiplex PCR, and TCRdb's table has in-frame clones only and misses some. The table includes 100,000 to 150,000 clones, 75% detected once. The sequenced sample was PBMCs. Receptor source: a woman aged 40 to 50 in good health and CMV-seropositive.

This clone was recorded a few times. The chain links TRBV10-3 to TRBJ2-1; D remains unclear. The germline V gene encodes CDR1 ENHRY and CDR2 SYGVKD. Trimming took off 2 bases at V and 4 bases at J, with 15 bases between the two ends. CDR3 length equals 16 residues. CDR3 sequence: CAISEASSNRYNEQFF. In DNA form, the CDR3 reads TGTGCCATCAGTGAGGCTAGTTCAAATCGATACAATGAGCAGTTCTTC.

This clone was seen a single time. This chain connects TRBV10-1 to TRBJ2-6; D is undetermined. The CDR3 consists of 18 residues. The V gene's germline CDR1 is WNHNN and CDR2 SYGVQD (reference sequence). Trimming cost V 5 bases and J 2 bases, with 19 bases left between them. The DNA for the CDR3 is TGCGCCAGCAGTCACCAACAGCCCACTGTCCCTGGGGCCAACGTCCTGACTTTC. Encoded protein: CASSHQQPTVPGANVLTF.

V and J are TRBV10-3 and TRBJ1-2; D is undetermined. This CDR3 is built from 12 residues. The germline gives CDR1 ENHRY, CDR2 SYGVKD. Trimming removed 2 bases from V and 4 bases from J, with 5 bases in between. The CDR3 region has the DNA TGTGCCATCAGTGAGAACAGCTATGGCTACACCTTC. Encoded protein: CAISENSYGYTF.

This clone has only a few counts. The CDR3 is CAISEGLEGQPQHF. For the CDR3, the DNA is TGTGCCATCAGTGAGGGTCTGGAGGGTCAGCCCCAGCATTTT. The chain joins TRBV10-3 to TRBJ1-5, with D unclear. CDR1 and CDR2 (germline): ENHRY, SYGVKD. The V end lost 2 bases, the J end lost 6 bases, and 11 bases lay between the germline ends. CDR3 length: 14 amino acids.

The sample holds one count of this clone. The chain combines TRBV6-6 with TRBJ2-7; tentatively, D is TRBD1 (6 bases). The V end lost 8 bases, the J end lost 3 bases, and 8 bases lay between the germline ends. Germline assignment: CDR1 MNHNY and CDR2 SVGAGI (reference sequence). CDR3 size: 11 residues. The CDR3 is CASADSYEQYF. In DNA form, the CDR3 reads TGTGCCAGCGCGGACAGCTACGAGCAGTACTTC.

The gene calls are TRBV6-1 and TRBJ1-1, with 7 positions matching TRBD1. J was trimmed by 1 base and V by 5 bases; bases with no gene match: 4. The CDR3 contains 14 residues. Germline V lookup: CDR1 MNHNS, CDR2 SASEGT. Here the CDR3 DNA reads TGTGCCAGCAGTAAGAAGGGGGCGAACACTGAAGCTTTCTTT. Protein product: CASSKKGANTEAFF.

This chain uses TRBV9 with TRBJ2-5; no clear D. From germline, CDR1 is SGDLS and CDR2 YYNGEE. V lost 0 bases, J lost 2 bases, and 5 bases lay in between. The CDR3 contains 13 residues. CDR3 nucleotides: TGTGCCAGCAGCGTAGGGCAGCAAGAGACCCAGTACTTC. Its translation is CASSVGQQETQYF.

This clone has just one count. This CDR3 reads CASSLRQGYNEQFF. The CDR3 DNA follows: TGTGCCAGCAGCTTGCGACAGGGATACAATGAGCAGTTCTTC. The chain is built from TRBV5-6 and TRBJ2-1, with TRBD1 matching over 7 bases. V shed 1 base and J 4 bases; nucleotides not matched to a gene: 2. Per germline, CDR1 SGHDT and CDR2 YYEEEE. The CDR3 extends over 14 amino acids.

A few counts support this clone. V is TRBV10-2 and J is TRBJ2-7; D not certain. The CDR3 runs 12 residues. V was shortened by 3 bases and J by 4 bases, with 7 bases between the two germline ends. Germline V gene data show CDR1 as WSHSY and CDR2 as SAAADI. The CDR3 nucleotides read TGCGCCAGCAGTGACAACGGGTACGAGCAGTACTTC. Protein product: CASSDNGYEQYF.

This clone was found once. The chain has TRBV7-8 and TRBJ1-4; 8 positions agree with TRBD1. The CDR3 runs 17 residues. J was trimmed by 7 bases and V by 4 bases; bases with no gene match: 14. The germline V gene has CDR1 SGHVS and CDR2 FQNEAQ. CDR3 residues: CASSSERQGTYFEKLFF. In nucleotides, the CDR3 is TGTGCCAGCAGCTCAGAGAGACAGGGGACATACTTTGAAAAACTGTTTTTT.

This chain links TRBV6-1 with TRBJ2-7; D perhaps matches TRBD1 (6 bases). Germline V gene sequence: CDR1 MNHNS, CDR2 SASEGT. This CDR3 contains 14 residues. Trimming removed 3 bases from V and 0 bases from J, with 9 bases in between. The CDR3 loop is CASSEGAHSYEQYF. Written as DNA, the CDR3 is TGTGCCAGCAGTGAGGGGGCCCACTCCTACGAGCAGTACTTC.

The chain links TRBV5-5 to TRBJ1-1; 7 bases agree with TRBD1. This CDR3 contains 13 residues. V shed 2 bases and J 3 bases; nucleotides not matched to a gene: 1. Per germline, CDR1 SGHKS and CDR2 YYEKEE (reference sequence). CDR3 amino acids: CASSFTGDTEAFF. DNA for the CDR3: TGTGCCAGCAGCTTTACAGGGGACACTGAAGCTTTCTTT.

The chain recombines TRBV30 with TRBJ2-7; D possibly corresponds to TRBD1 (6 bases). Trimming pared 2 bases from V and 3 bases from J, leaving 17 bases between. Germline loops: CDR1 GTSNPN, CDR2 SVGIG (reference sequence). This CDR3 is 15 amino acids long. The CDR3 coding sequence is TGTGCCTGGAGTTTGGGGACGGCAGGGGTCTACGAGCAGTACTTC. Its translation is CAWSLGTAGVYEQYF.

The chain employs TRBV19 and TRBJ1-4; 8 nucleotides align to TRBD1. CDR1 LNHDA and CDR2 SQIVND come from the germline V gene (reference sequence). This CDR3 is 16 amino acids long. V lost 4 bases to trimming and J lost 7 bases; unmatched junction nucleotides: 11. CDR3 sequence (DNA): TGTGCCAGTAGTACAGGACAGGGTGGCCCCATTGAAAAACTGTTTTTT. Its protein product is CASSTGQGGPIEKLFF.

This clone was recorded once. J is TRBJ2-1 and V is TRBV9, with D unresolved. The CDR3 totals 15 residues. Trimming cost V 3 bases and J 6 bases, with 16 bases left between them. Germline assignment: CDR1 SGDLS and CDR2 YYNGEE. CDR3 protein: CASSGSHAGLNEQFF. The CDR3 nucleotides read TGTGCCAGCAGCGGCAGTCATGCAGGCCTCAATGAGCAGTTCTTC.

This clone came up once. The genes are TRBV7-2 and TRBJ2-7; D is ambiguous. The CDR3 totals 11 residues. Germline assignment: CDR1 SGHTA and CDR2 FQGNSA. V was pared by 6 bases and J by 2 bases, with 5 bases between. The CDR3 bases are TGTGCCAGCAGTTCAACCTACGAGCAGTACTTC. Its protein product is CASSSTYEQYF. The whole variable domain, remainder taken from reference TRBV7-2 and TRBJ2-7, is GAGVSQSPSNKVTEKGKDVELRCDPISGHTALYWYRQSLGQGLEFLIYFQGNSAPDKSGLPSDRFSAERTGGSVSTLTIQRTQQEDSAVYLCASSSTYEQYFGPGTRLTVT.

The chain recombines TRBV5-4 with TRBJ1-6; maybe TRBD1 (6 bases). The germline gives CDR1 SGHNT, CDR2 YYREEE (reference sequence). The CDR3 length is 13 residues. V lost 2 bases to trimming and J lost 14 bases, with 14 bases between them. CDR3 loop: CASSFVGQNTLHF. The CDR3 bases are TGTGCCAGCAGCTTTGTCGGACAGAACACCCTCCACTTT.

The chain has TRBV7-2 and TRBJ1-2; 9 nucleotides agree with TRBD1. The CDR3 loop spans 14 amino acids. The ends lost 7 bases at V and 4 bases at J; junction bases unmatched: 7. The germline V gene encodes CDR1 SGHTA and CDR2 FQGNSA. The CDR3 DNA sequence: TGTGCCAGCACCCGACAGGGGGAAAGCTATGGCTACACCTTC. It is translated as CASTRQGESYGYTF.

The rearrangement links TRBV15 to TRBJ2-7, with TRBD2 matching 8 bases. CDR1 and CDR2 (germline): LNHNV, YYDKDF (reference sequence). This CDR3 has 14 residues. Trimming took 5 bases from V and 5 from J; bases not matched to a gene: 8. Here the CDR3 reads CATSLSGRYDEQYF. The CDR3 nucleotides are TGTGCCACCAGCCTAAGCGGGAGATACGACGAGCAGTACTTC.

This sequence joins TRBV6-4 and TRBJ2-4, with 14 positions matching TRBD2. With 2 bases clipped from V and 3 bases from J, the junction kept 9 bases outside the gene matches. CDR3 size: 19 residues. The germline CDR1 and CDR2 sequences are MRHNA and SNTAGT. The CDR3, as DNA: TGTGCCAGCAGTGACAAAACGGGACTAGCGGGAGTAGTCAAAAACATTCAGTACTTC. Translation gives CASSDKTGLAGVVKNIQYF.

The gene calls are TRBV4-3 and TRBJ1-6; TRBD1 is a possible D gene (5 bases). In germline, CDR1 is LGHNA, CDR2 YSLEER. Trimming removed 4 bases at V and 8 bases at J, with 15 bases between. The CDR3 covers 15 residues. CDR3 region: CASSPRAGGYSPLHF. In DNA, the CDR3 is TGCGCCAGCAGCCCTAGGGCGGGGGGTTATTCACCCCTCCACTTT.